These 13 T cell receptor beta chains share one sample of origin, sequenced in a study of blood T cell repertoires in COVID-19. Assay: immunoSEQ multiplex PCR; the TCRdb copy retains only in-frame clones and omits some. The table lists 200,000 to 300,000 clones, approximately 91% of them singletons. The material sequenced was peripheral blood. All receptors come from a man younger than 45 with COVID-19, enrolled during active disease.

The chain links TRBV7-2 to TRBJ2-1; TRBD2 matches at 9 bases. Germline V lookup: CDR1 SGHTA, CDR2 FQGNSA. CDR3 size: 16 residues. The J segment lost 4 bases and the V segment lost 4 bases, leaving 8 bases of the junction unmatched. DNA of the CDR3: TGTGCCAGCAGCTCAGATGGAGCGGGGGGTTACAATGAGCAGTTCTTC. Its translation is CASSSDGAGGYNEQFF.

CDR3 amino acids: CASSLGGKNIQYF. The CDR3 nucleotides are TGCGCCAGCAGCCTCGGAGGCAAAAACATTCAGTACTTC. The chain combines TRBV4-1 with TRBJ2-4, with a tentative D call TRBD2 (5 bases). The CDR3 has 13 residues. Germline CDR1 reads MGHRA; CDR2 reads YSYEKL. Between the trimmed V and J ends, which lost 4 bases and 3 bases, there was a span of 7 bases.

This chain connects TRBV19 to TRBJ2-7, with D possibly being TRBD1 (5 bases). Germline CDR1 reads LNHDA; CDR2 reads SQIVND (reference sequence). V was clipped by 4 bases and J by 5 bases, with 12 bases between them. This CDR3 has 13 amino acids. The CDR3 spells CASSTTRGDEQYF. The CDR3 DNA is TGTGCCAGTAGTACGACAAGGGGCGACGAGCAGTACTTC.

The chain links TRBV7-9 to TRBJ1-1; D ambiguous. CDR1 SEHNR and CDR2 FQNEAQ come from the germline V gene (reference sequence). The V end lost 5 bases, the J end lost 3 bases, and 13 bases lay between the germline ends. The CDR3 contains 14 residues. The CDR3 coding sequence is TGTGCCAGCAGCCCCCTAGATAGAGACACTGAAGCTTTCTTT. Translated: CASSPLDRDTEAFF.

This sequence joins TRBV7-9 and TRBJ2-1; the match to TRBD1 covers 7 bases. The CDR3 runs 15 residues. Germline CDR1 SEHNR, CDR2 FQNEAQ (reference sequence). Trimming removed 1 base from V and 5 bases from J; junction bases left unmatched: 5. In DNA form, the CDR3 reads TGTGCCAGCAGCTTAGGGGACAGTGAGAACAATGAGCAGTTCTTC. This translates into CASSLGDSENNEQFF.

The table lists this clone with a count of one. This chain connects TRBV7-9 to TRBJ1-2; D might be TRBD1 (6 bases). Per the germline V gene, CDR1 is SEHNR and CDR2 is FQNEAQ (reference sequence). CDR3 length: 13 amino acids. Trimming removed 4 bases at V and 2 bases at J, with 8 bases between. CDR3 residues: CASSSGENYGYTF. Written as DNA, the CDR3 is TGTGCCAGCAGCTCAGGGGAAAACTATGGCTACACCTTC.

This chain links TRBV3-1 (or the pseudogene TRBV3-2) with TRBJ1-2; D is ambiguous. The V end lost 5 bases, the J end lost 2 bases, and 18 bases lay between the germline ends. The CDR3 contains 16 residues. Germline CDR1 and CDR2: LGHDT and YNNKEL (reference sequence). The CDR3 sequence: CASSSDPANWNYGYTF. In nucleotides, the CDR3 is TGTGCCAGCAGCTCCGACCCAGCGAACTGGAACTATGGCTACACCTTC.

The genes are TRBV20-1 and TRBJ2-3; 16 nucleotides match TRBD2. The germline V gene has CDR1 DFQATT and CDR2 SNEGSKA (reference sequence). Unmatched junction bases numbered 22, after V lost 3 bases and J lost 1 base. The CDR3 totals 23 residues. In DNA form, the CDR3 reads TGCAGTGCTAGTTTTAGGGGACTAGCGGGGGGGCCGATTTTGGGTATAGGCACAGATACGCAGTATTTT. It translates to CSASFRGLAGGPILGIGTDTQYF.

The chain uses TRBV7-3 and TRBJ1-2; 8 bases match TRBD1. CDR1 and CDR2 (germline): SGHTA, FQGTGA. J gave up 8 bases and V 2 bases, and 7 bases lay outside the gene matches. This CDR3 is 14 amino acids long. The CDR3 sequence: CASSLGQGARGYTF. In DNA, the CDR3 is TGTGCCAGCAGCTTAGGCCAGGGGGCGAGAGGCTACACCTTC.

The gene calls are TRBV7-3 and TRBJ2-5; TRBD2 aligns across 8 bases. V dropped 2 bases and J dropped 4; count of bases not matched to a gene: 6. The CDR3 totals 15 residues. Germline V gene lookup returns CDR1 SGHTA and CDR2 FQGTGA. The CDR3 DNA sequence: TGTGCCAGCAGCTTACGGGGTGCGGGGGGAGAGACCCAGTACTTC. It is translated as CASSLRGAGGETQYF.

This clone was counted once. The J gene is TRBJ2-6, the V gene TRBV27; 7 bases align to TRBD1. Unmatched junction bases numbered 8, after V lost 5 bases and J lost 4 bases. The CDR3 spans 16 residues. CDR1 and CDR2 (germline): MNHEY, SMNVEV (reference sequence). CDR3 protein: CASSPNRGSGANVLTF. The CDR3, as DNA: TGTGCCAGCAGTCCAAACAGGGGATCCGGGGCCAACGTCCTGACTTTC.

The V gene is TRBV5-1, the J gene TRBJ1-2, with TRBD1 matching 8 bases. Trimming took 3 bases from V and 3 from J; bases not matched to a gene: 4. The CDR3 is made up of 14 amino acids. Per germline, CDR1 SGHRS and CDR2 YFSETQ. The CDR3 nucleotides are TGCGCCAGCAGCTCGACAGGGGACGACTATGGCTACACCTTC. Translated, it gives CASSSTGDDYGYTF.

In its sample, this clone was seen a few times. This chain joins TRBV4-1 and TRBJ1-2; no clear D gene. V was trimmed by 3 bases and J by 4 bases, leaving 12 bases between them. The germline V gene encodes CDR1 MGHRA and CDR2 YSYEKL. CDR3 size: 14 residues. CDR3 amino acids: CASSQPGRAYGYTF. The CDR3 DNA sequence: TGCGCCAGCAGCCAGCCCGGGAGGGCCTATGGCTACACCTTC.